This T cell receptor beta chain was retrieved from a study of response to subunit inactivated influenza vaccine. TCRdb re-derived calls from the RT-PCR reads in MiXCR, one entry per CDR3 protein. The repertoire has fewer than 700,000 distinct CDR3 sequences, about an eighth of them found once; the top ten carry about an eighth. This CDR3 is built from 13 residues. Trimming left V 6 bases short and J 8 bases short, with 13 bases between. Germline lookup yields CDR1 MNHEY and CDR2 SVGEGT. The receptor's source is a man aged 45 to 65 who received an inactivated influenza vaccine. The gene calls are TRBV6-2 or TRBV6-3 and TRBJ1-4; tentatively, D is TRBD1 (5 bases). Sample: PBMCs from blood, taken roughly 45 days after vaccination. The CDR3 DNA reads TGTGCCAGCAGAGAGGGGCCTTGGGAAAAACTGTTTTTT. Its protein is CASREGPWEKLFF.